The rows below give T cell receptor beta chains drawn from one sample of a study of radiation and T cells in renal cell carcinoma. TCRdb keeps only in-frame clones here, not all; method: immunoSEQ multiplex PCR. The repertoire holds over 55,000 clones, with roughly 79% as singletons. The source material was blood, sampled from a patient whose treatment included radiotherapy and nephrectomy. Receptor source: a man in his sixties with renal cell carcinoma. CDR3s include the opening cysteine and the closing phenylalanine or tryptophan. D genes are given only for firm matches. Some rows have no size entry. The others give once, few or many, or a class for an expanded clone.

>TRBV30|-|TRBJ2-1|-
CAWSVGQISNEQFF
TGTGCCTGGAGTGTGGGGCAGATCTCCAATGAGCAGTTCTTC
>TRBV7-2|TRBD2|TRBJ2-7|-
CASSLTSGGAYEQYF
TGTGCCAGCAGCTTGACTAGCGGGGGGGCTTACGAGCAGTACTTC
>TRBV27|-|TRBJ2-5|-
CASSFGFGGLETQYF
TGTGCCAGCAGTTTCGGTTTTGGCGGGTTGGAGACCCAGTACTTC
>TRBV9|TRBD2|TRBJ2-3|-
CASSDLRGSVTDTQYF
TGTGCCAGCAGCGACCTACGCGGGAGTGTTACAGATACGCAGTATTTT
>TRBV4-3|-|TRBJ1-2|few
CASSQDQGFSPLHGYTF
TGCGCCAGCAGCCAAGATCAGGGTTTTAGCCCCCTACATGGCTACACCTTC
>TRBV5-1|-|TRBJ2-5|-
CASSQVVVRFGQRKETQYF
TGCGCCAGCAGCCAGGTCGTCGTACGGTTTGGGCAGCGGAAAGAGACCCAGTACTTC
>TRBV30|TRBD1|TRBJ2-3|few
CAWKWGRGKDTQYF
TGTGCCTGGAAGTGGGGCAGGGGGAAGGATACGCAGTATTTT
>TRBV20-1|TRBD2|TRBJ2-7|-
CSVGGAYEQYF
TGCAGTGTTGGGGGGGCCTACGAGCAGTACTTC
>TRBV5-1|TRBD1|TRBJ1-1|-
CASSLSLLGQGATEAFF
TGCGCCAGCAGCTTGTCCCTACTTGGTCAGGGGGCCACTGAAGCTTTCTTT
>TRBV6-1|-|TRBJ1-2|-
CASSETWGYGYTF
TGTGCCAGCAGTGAAACGTGGGGGTATGGCTACACCTTC
>TRBV5-5|-|TRBJ1-1|-
CASSGMNTEAFF
TGTGCCAGCAGCGGAATGAACACTGAAGCTTTCTTT
>TRBV4-1|-|TRBJ1-5|-
CASSQDHLLRGWGSNQPQHF
TGCGCCAGCAGCCAAGATCACTTACTCCGGGGTTGGGGGAGCAATCAGCCCCAGCATTTT
>TRBV25-1|TRBD2|TRBJ2-5|-
CASSESTAGVGETQYF
TGTGCCAGCAGTGAATCAACAGCGGGAGTTGGTGAGACCCAGTACTTC
>TRBV5-4|TRBD1|TRBJ1-2|-
CASSFDRGLGNYGYTF
TGTGCCAGCAGCTTTGACAGGGGGCTGGGGAACTATGGCTACACCTTC
>TRBV18|-|TRBJ2-1|-
CASSPPGTSRNNEQFF
TGTGCCAGCTCACCACCGGGTACTAGCAGAAACAATGAGCAGTTCTTC
>TRBV2|TRBD1|TRBJ1-1|-
CASSGQGAENTEAFF
TGTGCCAGCAGTGGACAGGGGGCGGAGAACACTGAAGCTTTCTTT
>TRBV11-2|TRBD1|TRBJ2-7|once
CASSSGTAVAYEQYF
TGTGCCAGCAGTTCCGGGACAGCGGTGGCCTACGAGCAGTACTTC
>TRBV13|-|TRBJ1-2|once
CASSFFWGRYGYTF
TGTGCCAGCAGCTTTTTTTGGGGTCGGTATGGCTACACCTTC
>TRBV11-3|TRBD2|TRBJ2-7|-
CASSLAAGAYEQYF
TGTGCCAGCAGCTTAGCGGCGGGGGCCTACGAGCAGTACTTC
>TRBV15|-|TRBJ2-2|few
CATSRDWDTGTGELFF
TGTGCCACCAGCAGAGATTGGGACACAGGGACCGGGGAGCTGTTTTTT
>TRBV30|-|TRBJ1-4|large
CAWSFREKLFF
TGTGCCTGGAGTTTCAGGGAGAAACTGTTTTTT
>TRBV6-5|-|TRBJ2-3|many
CASSPTSGTDTQYF
TGTGCCAGCAGCCCAACGAGCGGCACAGATACGCAGTATTTT
>TRBV19|-|TRBJ2-5|-
CASSIALPETQYF
TGTGCCAGTAGTATCGCGCTCCCGGAGACCCAGTACTTC
>TRBV7-9|-|TRBJ2-6|-
CASSLSPGTNVLTF
TGTGCCAGCAGTCTCTCTCCGGGCACCAACGTCCTGACTTTC
>TRBV29-1|TRBD1|TRBJ1-2|-
CSVEVDRVYGYTF
TGCAGCGTTGAAGTGGACAGGGTGTATGGCTACACCTTC
>TRBV7-9|-|TRBJ2-1|-
CASSLMGDWQFF
TGTGCCAGCAGCTTAATGGGGGATTGGCAGTTCTTC
>TRBV5-1|-|TRBJ2-5|-
CASSTTGYTGETQYF
TGCGCCAGCAGCACCACGGGGTACACTGGGGAGACCCAGTACTTC
>TRBV5-1|TRBD2|TRBJ2-5|-
CASSRGGASGRARGQETQYF
TGCGCCAGCAGCCGCGGCGGGGCTAGCGGGAGGGCCAGGGGCCAAGAGACCCAGTACTTC
>TRBV6-1|-|TRBJ1-1|-
CASSTGTGPNTEAFF
TGTGCCAGCAGTACCGGAACAGGGCCCAACACTGAAGCTTTCTTT
>TRBV9|-|TRBJ2-3|few
CASSSRLRGEVTQYF
TGTGCCAGCAGCTCCCGATTGCGGGGTGAAGTTACGCAGTATTTT
>TRBV6-1|TRBD1|TRBJ2-2|-
CASSEGTGNTGELFF
TGTGCCAGCAGTGAAGGGACAGGAAACACCGGGGAGCTGTTTTTT
>TRBV27|TRBD1|TRBJ1-4|-
CASSLRTGHEKLFF
TGTGCCAGCAGTTTGAGGACAGGGCATGAAAAACTGTTTTTT
>TRBV19|TRBD1|TRBJ1-5|-
CASTPGQNSNQPQHF
TGTGCCAGTACCCCGGGACAGAATAGCAATCAGCCCCAGCATTTT
>TRBV5-1|TRBD1|TRBJ2-2|few
CASSLLGTANTGELFF
TGCGCCAGCAGCTTGTTAGGGACAGCGAACACCGGGGAGCTGTTTTTT
>TRBV5-1|TRBD1|TRBJ1-4|-
CASSRSGQGSEKLFF
TGCGCCAGCAGCCGCTCGGGACAGGGATCTGAAAAACTGTTTTTT
>TRBV27|-|TRBJ1-1|-
CASSPRTVTEAFF
TGTGCCAGCAGTCCTCGGACGGTGACTGAAGCTTTCTTT
>TRBV14|-|TRBJ1-1|-
CASSQETRNTEAFF
TGTGCCAGCAGCCAAGAAACTAGGAACACTGAAGCTTTCTTT
>TRBV19|-|TRBJ1-4|-
CASSTTRATNEKLFF
TGTGCCAGTAGTACCACCAGGGCAACTAATGAAAAACTGTTTTTT
>TRBV2|TRBD2|TRBJ2-7|-
CASRESGGLSYEQYF
TGTGCCAGCAGAGAGAGCGGGGGACTCTCCTACGAGCAGTACTTC
>TRBV6-5|-|TRBJ2-3|-
CASSPRGGSTDTQYF
TGTGCCAGCAGTCCCAGGGGGGGTTCCACAGATACGCAGTATTTT
>TRBV19|TRBD2|TRBJ2-3|-
CASSGEASGGHPSTDTQYF
TGTGCCAGTAGTGGGGAGGCTAGCGGGGGACATCCTAGCACAGATACGCAGTATTTT
>TRBV10-2|TRBD1|TRBJ1-4|-
CASKEQGAEEKLFF
TGCGCCAGCAAAGAACAGGGGGCGGAGGAAAAACTGTTTTTT
>TRBV9|TRBD1|TRBJ2-3|many
CASSVQGGTDTQYF
TGTGCCAGCAGCGTCCAGGGGGGCACAGATACGCAGTATTTT
>TRBV2|TRBD1|TRBJ1-3|-
CASRVGQGAGNTIYF
TGTGCCAGCAGGGTCGGACAGGGGGCTGGAAACACCATATATTTT
>TRBV18|-|TRBJ1-1|few
CASSPGLNTEAFF
TGTGCCAGCTCACCCGGACTGAACACTGAAGCTTTCTTT
>TRBV6-5|TRBD1|TRBJ1-1|-
CASSSPGQGADEAFF
TGTGCCAGCAGCTCACCGGGACAGGGGGCGGATGAAGCTTTCTTT
>TRBV18|-|TRBJ2-3|once
CASSPPGALPDTQYF
TGTGCCAGCTCACCACCGGGAGCATTGCCAGATACGCAGTATTTT
>TRBV10-1|-|TRBJ2-1|-
CASSDLRGSSYNEQFF
TGCGCCAGCAGTGACCTACGGGGCAGCTCCTACAATGAGCAGTTCTTC
>TRBV18|-|TRBJ1-2|-
CASSPPGQRGGYTF
TGTGCCAGCTCACCACCAGGACAACGGGGTGGCTACACCTTC
>TRBV5-1|TRBD1|TRBJ2-5|-
CASNPGQGKEQYF
TGCGCCAGCAACCCGGGACAGGGTAAAGAGCAGTACTTC
>TRBV19|-|TRBJ2-1|-
CASSETTGELLYSSYNEQFF
TGTGCCAGTAGTGAAACGACGGGGGAACTATTATACAGCTCCTACAATGAGCAGTTCTTC
>TRBV6-5|-|TRBJ1-1|few
CASTLGGTPNTEAFF
TGTGCCAGCACCCTTGGTGGGACACCGAACACTGAAGCTTTCTTT